This T cell receptor beta chain was identified during a study of T-cell memory formation after mild COVID-19. The CDR3 is 14 residues long. Per the germline V gene, CDR1 is SGHTA and CDR2 is FQGNSA. V lost 3 bases to trimming and J lost 2 bases, with 11 bases between them. TCRdb used MiXCR to reprocess the 5' RACE reads, holding one entry per CDR3 protein. Of 200,000 to 250,000 distinct CDR3 sequences listed, roughly 27% were seen once; the top ten hold about 10%. The chain employs TRBV7-2 and TRBJ2-7; D remains unclear. This clonotype originated in an adult woman who had mild COVID-19 (a few samples of this study predate the infection). Cell type and time point are not known. Sequenced: PBMCs or a T cell subset sorted from them (not recorded which). The CDR3 nucleotides are TGTGCCAGCAGCTTGGGCTACTCAACCTACGAGCAGTACTTC. Amino acids: CASSLGYSTYEQYF. The full variable domain, in which reference TRBV7-2 and TRBJ2-7 provide the parts outside the CDR3, is GAGVSQSPSNKVTEKGKDVELRCDPISGHTALYWYRQSLGQGLEFLIYFQGNSAPDKSGLPSDRFSAERTGGSVSTLTIQRTQQEDSAVYLCASSLGYSTYEQYFGPGTRLTVT.